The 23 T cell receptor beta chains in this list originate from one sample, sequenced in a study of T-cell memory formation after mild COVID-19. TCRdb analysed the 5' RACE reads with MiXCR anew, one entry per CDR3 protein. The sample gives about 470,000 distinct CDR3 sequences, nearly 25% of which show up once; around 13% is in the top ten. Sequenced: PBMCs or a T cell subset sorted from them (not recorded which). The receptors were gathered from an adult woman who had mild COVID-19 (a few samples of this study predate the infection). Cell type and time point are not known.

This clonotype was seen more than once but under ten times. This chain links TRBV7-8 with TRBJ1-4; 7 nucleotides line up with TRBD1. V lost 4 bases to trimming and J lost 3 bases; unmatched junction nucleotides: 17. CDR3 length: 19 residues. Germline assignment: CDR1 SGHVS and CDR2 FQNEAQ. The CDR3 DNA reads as TGTGCCAGCAGCTCACGGGACAGTAGATTTGGGGTTGCTAATGAAAAACTGTTTTTT. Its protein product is CASSSRDSRFGVANEKLFF.

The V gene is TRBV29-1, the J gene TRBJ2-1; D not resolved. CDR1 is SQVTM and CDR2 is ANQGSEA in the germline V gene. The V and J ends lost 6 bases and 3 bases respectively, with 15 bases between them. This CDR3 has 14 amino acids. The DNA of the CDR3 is TGCAGCGTCTCCGCCAGCCGTTTCTACAATGAGCAGTTCTTC. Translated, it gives CSVSASRFYNEQFF.

In nucleotides, the CDR3 is TGTGCCAGCCGCCGGGACAGGGGGGGCGAGCAGTACTTC. Translated, it gives CASRRDRGGEQYF. The chain uses TRBV19 and TRBJ2-7; TRBD1 matches at 11 bases. This CDR3 region has 13 residues. V dropped 9 bases and J dropped 6; count of bases not matched to a gene: 7. Germline CDR1 and CDR2: LNHDA and SQIVND (reference sequence). Combining the CDR3 with reference TRBV19 and TRBJ2-7 gives the whole variable domain DGGITQSPKYLFRKEGQNVTLSCEQNLNHDAMYWYRQDPGQGLRLIYYSQIVNDFQKGDIAEGYSVSREKKESFPLTVTSAQKNPTAFYLCASRRDRGGEQYFGPGTRLTVT.

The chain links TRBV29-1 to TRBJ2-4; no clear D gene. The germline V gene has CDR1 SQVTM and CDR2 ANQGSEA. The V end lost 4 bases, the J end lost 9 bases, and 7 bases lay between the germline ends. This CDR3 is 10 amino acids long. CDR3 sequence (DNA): TGCAGCGTTGTCCTGAGCATTCAGTACTTC. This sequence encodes CSVVLSIQYF.

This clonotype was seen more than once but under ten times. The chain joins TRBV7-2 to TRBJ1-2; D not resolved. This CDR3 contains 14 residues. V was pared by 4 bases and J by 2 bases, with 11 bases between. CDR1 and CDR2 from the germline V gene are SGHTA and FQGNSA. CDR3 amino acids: CASSYAAENYGYTF. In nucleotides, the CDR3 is TGTGCCAGCAGCTACGCAGCAGAAAACTATGGCTACACCTTC.

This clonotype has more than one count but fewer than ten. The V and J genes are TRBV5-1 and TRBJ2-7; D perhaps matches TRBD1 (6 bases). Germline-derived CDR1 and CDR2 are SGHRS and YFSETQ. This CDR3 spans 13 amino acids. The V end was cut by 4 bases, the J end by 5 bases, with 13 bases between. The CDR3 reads CASSLRTADEQYF. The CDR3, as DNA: TGCGCCAGCAGCCTCAGGACAGCCGACGAGCAGTACTTC. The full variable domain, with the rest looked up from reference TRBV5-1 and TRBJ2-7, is KAGVTQTPRYLIKTRGQQVTLSCSPISGHRSVSWYQQTPGQGLQFLFEYFSETQRNKGNFPGRFSGRQFSNSRSEMNVSTLELGDSALYLCASSLRTADEQYFGPGTRLTVT.

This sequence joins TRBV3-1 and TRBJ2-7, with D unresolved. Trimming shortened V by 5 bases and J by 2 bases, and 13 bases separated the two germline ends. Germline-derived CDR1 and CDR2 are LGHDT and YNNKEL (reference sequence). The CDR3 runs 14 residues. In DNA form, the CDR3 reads TGTGCCAGCAGCTCAGCCGGTGTCCCCTACGAGCAGTACTTC. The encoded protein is CASSSAGVPYEQYF.

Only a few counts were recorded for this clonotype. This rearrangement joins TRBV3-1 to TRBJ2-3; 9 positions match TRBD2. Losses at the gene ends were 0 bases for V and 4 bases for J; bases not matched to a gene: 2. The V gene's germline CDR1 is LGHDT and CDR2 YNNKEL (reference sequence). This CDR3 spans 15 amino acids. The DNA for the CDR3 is TGTGCCAGCAGCCAAGACCAGCGGGGGGCAGATACGCAGTATTTT. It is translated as CASSQDQRGADTQYF.

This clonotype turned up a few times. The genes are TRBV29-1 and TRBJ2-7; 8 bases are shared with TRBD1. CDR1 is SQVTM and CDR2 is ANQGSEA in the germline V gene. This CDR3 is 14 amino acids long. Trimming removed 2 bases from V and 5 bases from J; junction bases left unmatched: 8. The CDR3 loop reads CSVELGQGPHEQYF. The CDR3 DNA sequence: TGCAGCGTTGAACTAGGACAGGGCCCCCACGAGCAGTACTTC.

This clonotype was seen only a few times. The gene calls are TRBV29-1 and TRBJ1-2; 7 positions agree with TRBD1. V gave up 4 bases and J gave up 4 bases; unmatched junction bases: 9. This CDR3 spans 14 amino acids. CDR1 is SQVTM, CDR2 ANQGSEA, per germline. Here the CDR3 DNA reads TGCAGCGTTGTTACCAGGGGGATTGGCTATGGCTACACCTTC. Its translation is CSVVTRGIGYGYTF.

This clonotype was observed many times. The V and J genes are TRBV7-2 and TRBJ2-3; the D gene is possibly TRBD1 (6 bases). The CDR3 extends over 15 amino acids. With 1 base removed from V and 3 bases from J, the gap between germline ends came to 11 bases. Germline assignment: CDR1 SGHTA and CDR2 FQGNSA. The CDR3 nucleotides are TGTGCCAGCAGCTTAGACAGGGTACCTACAGATACGCAGTATTTT. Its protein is CASSLDRVPTDTQYF.

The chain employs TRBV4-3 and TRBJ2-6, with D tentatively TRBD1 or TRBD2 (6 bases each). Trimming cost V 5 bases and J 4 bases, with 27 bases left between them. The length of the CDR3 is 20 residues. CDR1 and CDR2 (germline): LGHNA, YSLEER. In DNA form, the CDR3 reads TGCGCCAGCAGCGCAAGAAGGCCCGGACGGGGGCTCTTGGGGGCCAACGTCCTGACTTTC. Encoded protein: CASSARRPGRGLLGANVLTF.

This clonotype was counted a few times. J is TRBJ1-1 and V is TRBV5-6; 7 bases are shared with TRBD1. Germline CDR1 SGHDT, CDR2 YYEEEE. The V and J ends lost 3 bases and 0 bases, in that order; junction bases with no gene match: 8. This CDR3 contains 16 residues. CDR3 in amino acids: CASSSSSGQLNTEAFF. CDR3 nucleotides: TGTGCCAGCAGCTCATCTTCGGGACAGCTGAACACTGAAGCTTTCTTT.

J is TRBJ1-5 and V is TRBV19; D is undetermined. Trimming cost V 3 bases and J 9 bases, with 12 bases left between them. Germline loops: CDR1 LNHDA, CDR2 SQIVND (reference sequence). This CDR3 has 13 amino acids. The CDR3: CASSITPIGPQHF. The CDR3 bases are TGTGCCAGTAGTATCACCCCTATCGGGCCCCAGCATTTT.

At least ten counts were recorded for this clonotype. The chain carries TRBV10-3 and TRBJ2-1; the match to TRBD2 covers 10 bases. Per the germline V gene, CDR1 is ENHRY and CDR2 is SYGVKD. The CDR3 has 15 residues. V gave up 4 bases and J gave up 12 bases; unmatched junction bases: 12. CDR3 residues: CAISGTSGPLVGQFF. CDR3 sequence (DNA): TGTGCCATCAGTGGGACTAGCGGCCCCTTGGTTGGGCAGTTCTTC.

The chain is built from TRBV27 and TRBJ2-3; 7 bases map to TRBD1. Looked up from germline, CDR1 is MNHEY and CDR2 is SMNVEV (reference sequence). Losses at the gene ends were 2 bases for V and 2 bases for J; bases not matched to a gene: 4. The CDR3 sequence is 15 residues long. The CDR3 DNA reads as TGTGCCAGCAGTTTACCTGGACAGGACACAGATACGCAGTATTTT. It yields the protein CASSLPGQDTDTQYF.

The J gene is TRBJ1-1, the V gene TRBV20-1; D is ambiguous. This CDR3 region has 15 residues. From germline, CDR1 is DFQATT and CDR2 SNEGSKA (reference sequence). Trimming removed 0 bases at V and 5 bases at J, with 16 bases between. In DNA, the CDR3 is TGCAGTGCTAGAGAGGGTCCGGTCCGGTGGACTGAAGCTTTCTTT. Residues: CSAREGPVRWTEAFF.

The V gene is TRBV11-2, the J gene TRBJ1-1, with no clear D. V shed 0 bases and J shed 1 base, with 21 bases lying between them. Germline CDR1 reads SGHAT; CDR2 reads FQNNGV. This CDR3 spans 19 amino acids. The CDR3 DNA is TGTGCCAGCAGCTTAGATCCGGTAACACCCCGGCTGGGGAACACTGAAGCTTTCTTT. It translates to CASSLDPVTPRLGNTEAFF.

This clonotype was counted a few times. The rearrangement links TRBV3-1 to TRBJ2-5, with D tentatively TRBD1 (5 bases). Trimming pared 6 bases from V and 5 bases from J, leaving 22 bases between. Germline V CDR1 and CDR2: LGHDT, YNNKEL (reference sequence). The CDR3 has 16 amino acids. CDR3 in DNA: TGTGCCAGCAGTCCTATATCGGGCCCAGGGTGGGAGACCCAGTACTTC. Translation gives CASSPISGPGWETQYF.

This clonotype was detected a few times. The CDR3 region has the DNA TGCGCCAGCAGACCGAGACACGACTTGAACACTGAAGCTTTCTTT. Translation gives CASRPRHDLNTEAFF. The chain couples TRBV5-1 to TRBJ1-1; D call uncertain. V gave up 5 bases and J gave up 0 bases, with 14 bases separating them. The CDR3 has 15 residues. Germline CDR1 SGHRS, CDR2 YFSETQ.

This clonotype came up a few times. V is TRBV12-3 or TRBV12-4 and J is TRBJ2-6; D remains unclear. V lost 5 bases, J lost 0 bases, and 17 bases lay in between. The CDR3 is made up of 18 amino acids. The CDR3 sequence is CASSPLEGPSSGANVLTF. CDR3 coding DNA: TGTGCCAGCAGTCCGCTAGAAGGCCCTAGCTCTGGGGCCAACGTCCTGACTTTC.

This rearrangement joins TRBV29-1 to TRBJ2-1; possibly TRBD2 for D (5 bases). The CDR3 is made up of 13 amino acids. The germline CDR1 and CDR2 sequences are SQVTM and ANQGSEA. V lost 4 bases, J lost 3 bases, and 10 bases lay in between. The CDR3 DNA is TGCAGCGTTGGAGGGCGGAACTACAATGAGCAGTTCTTC. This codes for CSVGGRNYNEQFF.

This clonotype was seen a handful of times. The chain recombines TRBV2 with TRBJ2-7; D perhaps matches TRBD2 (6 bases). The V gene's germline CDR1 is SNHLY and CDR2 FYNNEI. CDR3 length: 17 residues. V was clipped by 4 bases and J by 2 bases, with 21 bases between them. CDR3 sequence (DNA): TGTGCCAGCAGTGTTTTTAATTGGGGGGAGCCTCCCTACGAGCAGTACTTC. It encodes CASSVFNWGEPPYEQYF.